This T cell receptor (beta chain) is drawn from a study of cytomegalovirus exposure and HLA in healthy donors. Study-wide context: In a later analysis, it was reported that the 110 or so validation repertoires had been produced on the same platform as the roughly 700 repertoires belonging to the first cohort.

Clones were read by immunoSEQ multiplex PCR, and TCRdb kept only the in-frame ones, dropping some. The sample shows roughly 79,000 clones, more than 85% of them seen only once. These donors were members of the approximately 110-subject validation cohort, a group separate from the roughly 670-subject first cohort. The receptor comes from a man between 18 and 35 years old in good health and CMV-seronegative. Specimen: PBMCs.

CDR3 in amino acids: CASSFSRGLGNTIYF. The CDR3 DNA reads as TGCGCCAGCAGCTTTTCCAGGGGGCTTGGAAACACCATATATTTT. The chain joins TRBV5-1 to TRBJ1-3; TRBD1 agrees at 8 bases. Germline CDR1 reads SGHRS; CDR2 reads YFSETQ. Losses at the gene ends were 2 bases for V and 3 bases for J; bases not matched to a gene: 4. This CDR3 is built from 15 residues.